This T cell receptor (beta chain) was found in a study of blood T cell repertoires in COVID-19. Turning to the study itself: From T cells, B-cell-depleted T cells, or PBMCs came the material, which was cDNA or gDNA.

The ends were cut back, 5 bases at V and 3 bases at J, with 14 bases in the middle. From germline, CDR1 is SGHVS and CDR2 FNYEAQ. There are 15 residues in the CDR3. This clone was seen only a few times. Original data processing: The authors estimated nucleated cell counts from reference gene primer amplification. Here immunoSEQ multiplex PCR was the method, and the copy in TCRdb shows in-frame clones only, minus some. That table furnishes V, J and clone size, whereas the DNA furnished D and trimming. This sample carries approximately 100,000 clones, 80% to 90% of them seen once, and the ten largest clones take roughly 5%.

V and J are TRBV7-6 and TRBJ1-3; no firm D call. This sequence was found in a man in his sixties with acute or convalescent COVID-19. Sequencing was performed on peripheral blood. CDR3 amino acids: CASSLLVGGGNTIYF. The CDR3 DNA is TGTGCCAGCAGCCTACTCGTGGGAGGTGGAAACACCATATATTTT.